This TCR beta chain stems from a study of cytomegalovirus exposure and HLA in healthy donors. Regarding the study as a whole: The study recorded 164 TCR beta chains that were cytomegalovirus-associated. CMV antigen specificity of a few CMV-associated chains was confirmed in vitro.

Remarks on this clone: As yet, its antigen is unknown.

The donors were members of the validation cohort comprising about 120 subjects, separate from the roughly 600-subject first cohort. Clones were read by immunoSEQ multiplex PCR, and TCRdb kept only the in-frame ones, dropping some. The sample shows about 200,000 clones, 80% to 90% of them seen only once. Per germline, CDR1 MDHEN and CDR2 SYDVKM. The CDR3 has 14 residues. V was clipped by 6 bases and J by 8 bases, with 16 bases between them. The J gene is TRBJ2-2, the V gene TRBV28, with D perhaps matching TRBD2 (6 bases). The sequence was obtained from a young woman in good health and CMV-seropositive. The source material was PBMCs. CDR3 nucleotide sequence: TGTGCCAGCAGCCAGCGACTAGTAACGGGGGAGCTGTTTTTT. Residues: CASSQRLVTGELFF. The full variable domain, rest sourced from reference TRBV28 and TRBJ2-2, is DVKVTQSSRYLVKRTGEKVFLECVQDMDHENMFWYRQDPGLGLRLIYFSYDVKMKEKGDIPEGYSVSREKKERFSLILESASTNQTSMYLCASSQRLVTGELFFGEGSRLTVL.